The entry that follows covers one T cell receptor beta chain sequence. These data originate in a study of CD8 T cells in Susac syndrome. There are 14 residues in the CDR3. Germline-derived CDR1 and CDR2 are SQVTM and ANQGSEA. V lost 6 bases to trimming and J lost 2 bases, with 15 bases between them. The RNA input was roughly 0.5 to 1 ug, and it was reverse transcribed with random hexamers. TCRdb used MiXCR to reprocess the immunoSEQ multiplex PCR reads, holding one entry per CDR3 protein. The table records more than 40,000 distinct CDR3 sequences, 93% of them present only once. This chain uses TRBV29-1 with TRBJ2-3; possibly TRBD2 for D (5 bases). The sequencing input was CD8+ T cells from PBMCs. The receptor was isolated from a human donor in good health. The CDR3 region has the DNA TGCAGCGTCACGGGAACTGCCTCCACAGATACGCAGTATTTT. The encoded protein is CSVTGTASTDTQYF.